This T cell receptor beta chain was recovered during a study of TIL therapy for anti-PD-1-resistant metastatic lung cancer. Across the whole study: Tumors were harvested before any PD-1/PD-L1 blockade. Patients had a median age of around 54 years (range 38-75). Tumors carried a median approximately 1.6 non-synonymous mutations per megabase. Most patients had lung adenocarcinoma.

Sequencing used immunoSEQ v3. Measured with immunoSEQ multiplex PCR; TCRdb has only the in-frame clones, and not every one. Of approximately 57,000 clones detected, approximately 75% appear once; the ten largest clones hold 2.5% to 3.5%. This CDR3 spans 20 amino acids. Germline V gives CDR1 ENHRY, CDR2 SYGVKD. V lost 0 bases to trimming and J lost 1 base; unmatched junction nucleotides: 10. The time point was: pre-treatment sample, taken before nivolumab and TIL therapy. The clonotype comes from a person aged 25-85 years with non-small cell lung cancer. This sample comprised blood, obtained at baseline. This chain uses TRBV10-3 with TRBJ2-2, with 11 bases matching TRBD2. DNA of the CDR3: TGTGCCATCAGTGAGTCGGGGGCCCGTAGCGGGAGGGGGAACACCGGGGAGCTGTTTTTT. Its protein product is CAISESGARSGRGNTGELFF.